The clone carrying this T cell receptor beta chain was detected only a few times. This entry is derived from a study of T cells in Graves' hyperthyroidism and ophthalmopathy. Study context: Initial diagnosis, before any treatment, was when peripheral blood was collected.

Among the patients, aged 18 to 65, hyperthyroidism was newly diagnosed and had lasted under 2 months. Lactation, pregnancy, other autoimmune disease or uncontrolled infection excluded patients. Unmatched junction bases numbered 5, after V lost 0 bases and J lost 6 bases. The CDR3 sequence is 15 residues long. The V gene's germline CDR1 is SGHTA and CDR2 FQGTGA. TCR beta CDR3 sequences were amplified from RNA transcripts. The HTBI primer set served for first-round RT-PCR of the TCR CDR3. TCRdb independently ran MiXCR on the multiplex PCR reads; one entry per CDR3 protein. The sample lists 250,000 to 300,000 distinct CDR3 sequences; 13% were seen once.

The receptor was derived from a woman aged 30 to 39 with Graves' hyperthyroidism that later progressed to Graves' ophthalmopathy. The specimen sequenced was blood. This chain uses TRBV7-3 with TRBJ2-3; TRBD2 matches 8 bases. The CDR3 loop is CASSLTSGSVDTQYF. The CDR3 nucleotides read TGTGCCAGCAGCTTAACAAGCGGGAGTGTCGATACGCAGTATTTT.